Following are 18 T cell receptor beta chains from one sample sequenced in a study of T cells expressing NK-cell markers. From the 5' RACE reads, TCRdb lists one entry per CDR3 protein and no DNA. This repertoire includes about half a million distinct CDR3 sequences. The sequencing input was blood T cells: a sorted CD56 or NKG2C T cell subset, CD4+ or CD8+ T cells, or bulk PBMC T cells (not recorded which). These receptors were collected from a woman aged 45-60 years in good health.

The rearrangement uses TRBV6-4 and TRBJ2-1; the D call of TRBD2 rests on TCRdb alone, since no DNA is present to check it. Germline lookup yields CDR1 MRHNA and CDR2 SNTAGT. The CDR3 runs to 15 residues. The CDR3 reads CASSKLAELYNEQFF.

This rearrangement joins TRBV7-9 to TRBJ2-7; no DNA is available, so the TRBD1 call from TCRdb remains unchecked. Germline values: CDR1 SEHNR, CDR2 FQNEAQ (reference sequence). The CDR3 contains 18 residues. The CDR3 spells CASSPLGVRAASSYEQYF.

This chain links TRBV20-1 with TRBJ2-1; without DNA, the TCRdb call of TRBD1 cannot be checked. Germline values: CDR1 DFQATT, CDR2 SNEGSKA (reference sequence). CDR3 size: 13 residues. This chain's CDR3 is CSAEYRVWDEQFF.

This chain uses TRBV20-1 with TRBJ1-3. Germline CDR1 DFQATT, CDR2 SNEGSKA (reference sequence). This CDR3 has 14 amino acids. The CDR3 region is CSARDPNSGNTIYF.

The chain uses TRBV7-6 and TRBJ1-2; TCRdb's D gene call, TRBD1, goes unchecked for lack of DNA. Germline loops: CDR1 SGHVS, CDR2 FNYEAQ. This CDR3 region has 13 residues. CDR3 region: CASSLDTWGGYTF. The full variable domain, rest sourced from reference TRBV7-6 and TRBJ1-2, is GAGVSQSPRYKVTKRGQDVALRCDPISGHVSLYWYRQALGQGPEFLTYFNYEAQQDKSGLPNDRFSAERPEGSISTLTIQRTEQRDSAMYRCASSLDTWGGYTFGSGTRLTVV.

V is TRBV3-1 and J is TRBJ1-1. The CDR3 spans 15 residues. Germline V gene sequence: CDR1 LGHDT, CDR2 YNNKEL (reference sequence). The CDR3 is CASSQERGWGTEAFF. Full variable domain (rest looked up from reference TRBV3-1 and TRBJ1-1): DTAVSQTPKYLVTQMGNDKSIKCEQNLGHDTMYWYKQDSKKFLKIMFSYNNKELIINETVPNRFSPKSPDKAHLNLHINSLELGDSAVYFCASSQERGWGTEAFFGQGTRLTVV.

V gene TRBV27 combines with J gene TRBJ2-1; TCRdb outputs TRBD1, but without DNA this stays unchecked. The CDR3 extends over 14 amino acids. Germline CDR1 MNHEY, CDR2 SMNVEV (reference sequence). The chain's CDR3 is CASNRGAGRNEQFF.

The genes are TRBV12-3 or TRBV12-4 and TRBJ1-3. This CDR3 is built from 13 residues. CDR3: CASSSLGAATIYF.

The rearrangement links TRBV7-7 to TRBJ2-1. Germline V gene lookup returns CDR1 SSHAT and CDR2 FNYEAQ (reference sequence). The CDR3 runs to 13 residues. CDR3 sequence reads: CASSLALLNEQFF.

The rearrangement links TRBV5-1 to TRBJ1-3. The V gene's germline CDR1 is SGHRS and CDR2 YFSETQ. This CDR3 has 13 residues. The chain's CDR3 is CASSPESGNTIYF.

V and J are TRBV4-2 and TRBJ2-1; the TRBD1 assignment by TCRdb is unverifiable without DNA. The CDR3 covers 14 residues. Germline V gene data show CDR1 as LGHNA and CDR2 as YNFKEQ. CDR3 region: CASSQDSGVNEQFF.

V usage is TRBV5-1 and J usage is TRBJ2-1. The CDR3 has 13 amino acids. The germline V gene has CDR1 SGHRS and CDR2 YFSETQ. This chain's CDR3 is CASSLDLGNEQFF.

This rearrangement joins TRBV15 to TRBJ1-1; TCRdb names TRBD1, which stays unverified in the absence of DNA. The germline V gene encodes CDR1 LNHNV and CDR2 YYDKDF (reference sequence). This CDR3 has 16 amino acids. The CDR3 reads CATSKSPNRLNTEAFF.

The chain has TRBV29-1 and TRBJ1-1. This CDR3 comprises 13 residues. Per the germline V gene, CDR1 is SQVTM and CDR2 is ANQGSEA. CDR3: CSAGGRLNTEAFF.

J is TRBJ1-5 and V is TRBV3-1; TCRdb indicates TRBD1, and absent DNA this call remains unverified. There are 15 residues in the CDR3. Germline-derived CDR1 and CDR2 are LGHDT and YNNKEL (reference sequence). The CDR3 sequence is CASSQVAGGNQPQHF.

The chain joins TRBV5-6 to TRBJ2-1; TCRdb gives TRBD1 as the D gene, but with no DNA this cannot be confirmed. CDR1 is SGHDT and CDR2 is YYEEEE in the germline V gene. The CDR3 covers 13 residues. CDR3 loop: CASSEGQRNEQFF.

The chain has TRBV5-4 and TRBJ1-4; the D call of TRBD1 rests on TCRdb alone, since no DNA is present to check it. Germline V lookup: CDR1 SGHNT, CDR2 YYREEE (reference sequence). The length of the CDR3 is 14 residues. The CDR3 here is CASSPDRGGEKLFF. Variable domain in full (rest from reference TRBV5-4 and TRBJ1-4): ETGVTQSPTHLIKTRGQQVTLRCSSQSGHNTVSWYQQALGQGPQFIFQYYREEENGRGNFPPRFSGLQFPNYSSELNVNALELDDSALYLCASSPDRGGEKLFFGSGTQLSVL.

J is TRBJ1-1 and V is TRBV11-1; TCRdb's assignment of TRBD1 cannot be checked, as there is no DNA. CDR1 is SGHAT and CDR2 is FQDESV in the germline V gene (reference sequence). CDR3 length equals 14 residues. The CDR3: CASSPRLGPTEAFF.